A selection of T cell receptor beta chains follows, all from one sample in a study of identical twins. TCRdb reprocessed the 5' RACE reads via MiXCR and lists one record per CDR3 protein. Of around 200,000 distinct CDR3 sequences listed, roughly a tenth were seen once; the top ten hold 5.1%. Sequences were obtained from memory (CD45RO+) T cells sorted from blood. The receptors were sampled from a woman between 18 and 29 years old in good health. Both conserved end residues are part of each CDR3.

14	TRBV20-1	TRBJ1-4	CSASLGSGNEKLFF
15	TRBV7-8	TRBJ1-2	CASSLGLGTKYGYTF
16	TRBV5-6	TRBJ1-3	CASSRGRTSSGNTIYF
15	TRBV7-2	TRBJ2-7	CASSLDGRYFYEQYF
13	TRBV3-1	TRBJ2-1	CASSRLATNEQFF
15	TRBV25-1	TRBJ1-1	CASSEYWDGNTEAFF
14	TRBV2	TRBJ2-4	CASSEGLAGRIQYF
19	TRBV5-6	TRBJ2-2	CASSEPFRFGGADTGELFF
13	TRBV29-1	TRBJ1-5	CSVEDQRGQPQHF
15	TRBV20-1	TRBJ2-7	CSAIRTSGSSYEQYF
16	TRBV5-5	TRBJ2-1	CASSLVAGTSYNEQFF
16	TRBV12-3/TRBV12-4	TRBJ2-7	CASSSLGGRGKNEQYF
15	TRBV20-1	TRBJ2-7	CSAEIASGSKNEQYF
12	TRBV29-1	TRBJ1-2	CSAAVGPYGYTF
16	TRBV6-1	TRBJ1-2	CATQRKATGGEVGYTF
17	TRBV15	TRBJ2-1	CATSRDRQGGSYNEQFF
15	TRBV19	TRBJ2-1	CASSPRYGIGNEQFF
17	TRBV4-2	TRBJ2-2	CASSQVSLAGNTGELFF
14	TRBV7-9	TRBJ2-5	CASRPDRGEETQYF
17	TRBV5-6	TRBJ2-1	CASSSQVSGGSYNEQFF
13	TRBV4-3	TRBJ2-7	CASSQRGEYEQYF
15	TRBV4-1	TRBJ2-7	CASSQSAGLAYEQYF
15	TRBV7-9	TRBJ2-1	CASSSKTSSHGEQFF
15	TRBV6-5	TRBJ1-1	CASSLQGLGNTEAFF
17	TRBV10-3	TRBJ2-3	CAISDRTGTGGTDTQYF
15	TRBV7-8	TRBJ1-6	CASSLFSGGGSPLHF
16	TRBV7-9	TRBJ1-2	CASSLYRGQGPGGYTF
15	TRBV3-1	TRBJ2-5	CASSQGLQHQETQYF
13	TRBV20-1	TRBJ1-2	CSARPAWDRSYTF
15	TRBV3-1	TRBJ2-7	CASSPVVGGPDEQYF
16	TRBV7-2	TRBJ2-3	CASSLWTSGFTDTQYF
15	TRBV29-1	TRBJ2-1	CSVEGLLDKYNEQFF
16	TRBV11-2	TRBJ1-2	CASSQLTGGLAYGYTF